The 14 T cell receptor beta chains given below trace back to one sample, sequenced in a study of T cells in Graves' hyperthyroidism and ophthalmopathy. Amplified regions were TCR beta CDR3 sequences from RNA transcripts. A first-round RT-PCR of the TCR CDR3 used the HTBI primer set. TCRdb re-called the multiplex PCR reads with MiXCR, one entry per CDR3 protein. This table has about 400,000 distinct CDR3 sequences, roughly 15% appearing once. Sequencing used blood. Every receptor here comes from a woman younger than 45 with Graves' ophthalmopathy.

This clonotype was detected many times. V usage is TRBV20-1 and J usage is TRBJ2-2; D gene ambiguous. CDR3 size: 16 residues. From germline, CDR1 is DFQATT and CDR2 SNEGSKA (reference sequence). Trimming stripped 1 base from V and 0 bases from J, with 12 bases between. As DNA, the CDR3 is TGCAGTGCTAGAGTAGCTCGGATAACGAACACCGGGGAGCTGTTTTTT. Amino acid sequence: CSARVARITNTGELFF.

CDR3 loop: CASSQTGGGYEAFF. The CDR3 nucleotides are TGTGCCAGCAGCCAAACAGGGGGAGGTTACGAAGCTTTCTTT. The chain uses TRBV14 and TRBJ1-1; 8 nucleotides align to TRBD1. The length of the CDR3 is 14 residues. Germline V gene sequence: CDR1 SGHDN, CDR2 FVKESK. The ends lost 2 bases at V and 8 bases at J; junction bases unmatched: 7.

This clonotype was counted ten times or more. V gene TRBV11-3 combines with J gene TRBJ1-3; D uncertain. This CDR3 has 15 amino acids. Between the trimmed V and J ends, which lost 5 bases and 0 bases, there was a span of 11 bases. Germline CDR1 is SGHNT and CDR2 is YENEEA. CDR3 residues: CASSQRRSSGNTIYF. In DNA form, the CDR3 reads TGTGCCAGCAGCCAGAGGAGGAGCTCTGGAAACACCATATATTTT. The full variable domain, completed using reference TRBV11-3 and TRBJ1-3, is EAGVVQSPRYKIIEKKQPVAFWCNPISGHNTLYWYLQNLGQGPELLIRYENEEAVDDSQLPKDRFSAERLKGVDSTLKIQPAELGDSAVYLCASSQRRSSGNTIYFGEGSWLTVV.

The gene calls are TRBV6-2 or TRBV6-3 and TRBJ2-2; D is unclear. The germline V gene encodes CDR1 MNHEY and CDR2 SVGEGT. With 7 bases removed from V and 6 bases from J, the gap between germline ends came to 12 bases. This CDR3 is built from 13 residues. CDR3 in amino acids: CASIQQFSGELFF. CDR3 nucleotide sequence: TGTGCCAGCATACAACAGTTTTCCGGGGAGCTGTTTTTT.

This clonotype occurred many times. This chain uses TRBV29-1 with TRBJ2-1; 8 bases map to TRBD2. The V gene's germline CDR1 is SQVTM and CDR2 ANQGSEA. This CDR3 has 12 residues. V was clipped by 8 bases and J by 8 bases; unmatched bases: 8. CDR3 protein: CSPGGGFDEQFF. CDR3 sequence (DNA): TGCAGCCCGGGGGGGGGCTTCGATGAGCAGTTCTTC.

This clonotype showed up many times. The chain combines TRBV27 with TRBJ2-6, with TRBD1 identical over 7 bases. Germline-derived CDR1 and CDR2 are MNHEY and SMNVEV (reference sequence). CDR3 length: 15 amino acids. V dropped 6 bases and J dropped 2; count of bases not matched to a gene: 4. The CDR3 sequence: CASRQTGTGANVLTF. The CDR3 DNA is TGTGCCAGCAGGCAGACAGGGACTGGGGCCAACGTCCTGACTTTC.

This clonotype came up many times. The CDR3 loop reads CATSSKRWTANTEAFF. The CDR3 DNA reads TGTGCCACCAGCTCCAAGAGGTGGACGGCGAACACTGAAGCTTTCTTT. The chain links TRBV15 to TRBJ1-1; D gene ambiguous. The V end lost 5 bases, the J end lost 1 base, and 17 bases lay between the germline ends. Per germline, CDR1 LNHNV and CDR2 YYDKDF (reference sequence). This CDR3 has 16 amino acids.

This clonotype came up many times. This chain joins TRBV20-1 and TRBJ2-1; TRBD2 matches 10 bases. The CDR3 loop spans 17 amino acids. V shed 2 bases, J shed 1 base, and the junction held 8 bases outside the gene matches. Per the germline V gene, CDR1 is DFQATT and CDR2 is SNEGSKA (reference sequence). Here the CDR3 reads CSARHPIAGGSYNEQFF. DNA of the CDR3: TGCAGTGCTAGACACCCCATAGCGGGGGGATCCTACAATGAGCAGTTCTTC.

This clonotype was seen only a few times. The chain combines TRBV18 with TRBJ1-4; D perhaps matches TRBD1 (5 bases). The CDR3 is 16 amino acids. The germline V and J ends were trimmed by 1 base and 5 bases, with 14 bases remaining between them. Germline loops: CDR1 KGHSH, CDR2 LQKENI. CDR3 coding DNA: TGTGCCAGCTCACCACAAAAAACAGGCGCAAATGAAAAACTGTTTTTT. It codes for CASSPQKTGANEKLFF.

DNA for the CDR3: TGCAGTGCTATCCCCGGATCGGGCGTAAATGAAAAACTGTTTTTT. Its translation is CSAIPGSGVNEKLFF. The chain combines TRBV20-1 with TRBJ1-4; D gene ambiguous. The germline gives CDR1 DFQATT, CDR2 SNEGSKA (reference sequence). Trimming removed 4 bases at V and 5 bases at J, with 17 bases between. The CDR3 is 15 amino acids.

There are many counts of this clonotype. The chain links TRBV3-1 to TRBJ2-3, with D unclear. V was pared by 4 bases and J by 6 bases, with 14 bases between. This CDR3 region has 14 residues. Looked up from germline, CDR1 is LGHDT and CDR2 is YNNKEL (reference sequence). The CDR3 region is CASSLDVGMDTQYF. CDR3 coding DNA: TGTGCCAGCAGCCTCGACGTGGGCATGGATACGCAGTATTTT.

This sequence joins TRBV3-1 and TRBJ1-1; D is possibly TRBD1 (5 bases). Germline V gene sequence: CDR1 LGHDT, CDR2 YNNKEL (reference sequence). The CDR3 extends over 13 amino acids. The V end lost 5 bases, the J end lost 7 bases, and 14 bases lay between the germline ends. CDR3 sequence: CASSGGIRDEAFF. Written as DNA, the CDR3 is TGTGCCAGCAGCGGGGGAATTAGAGATGAAGCTTTCTTT. Together with reference TRBV3-1 and TRBJ1-1, the CDR3 gives the full variable domain: DTAVSQTPKYLVTQMGNDKSIKCEQNLGHDTMYWYKQDSKKFLKIMFSYNNKELIINETVPNRFSPKSPDKAHLNLHINSLELGDSAVYFCASSGGIRDEAFFGQGTRLTVV.

This chain uses TRBV7-9 with TRBJ2-1; the match to TRBD2 covers 10 bases. The CDR3 is 15 residues long. The ends lost 6 bases at V and 4 bases at J; junction bases unmatched: 6. Germline CDR1 and CDR2: SEHNR and FQNEAQ (reference sequence). CDR3 in amino acids: CASSLKRGGYNEQFF. In DNA, the CDR3 is TGTGCCAGCAGTCTGAAGCGGGGGGGGTACAATGAGCAGTTCTTC.

This clonotype was found a few times. J is TRBJ1-6 and V is TRBV7-9; D is undetermined. The germline V gene has CDR1 SEHNR and CDR2 FQNEAQ (reference sequence). The V end lost 6 bases, the J end lost 6 bases, and 15 bases lay between the germline ends. There are 15 residues in the CDR3. DNA for the CDR3: TGTGCCAGCAGTCCGGGTGCTCGTGGTAATTCACCCCTCCACTTT. This sequence encodes CASSPGARGNSPLHF.